This TCR beta chain was identified during a study of CD8+ T cells in alopecia areata (dated by TCRdb to 2017 to 2018). With respect to the entire study: Skin from C3H/HeJ donors with spontaneous alopecia (roughly 6-13 months old) was grafted onto female C3H/HeJ recipients aged about 7-11 weeks. The study used high-throughput TCRbeta sequencing to examine T cell clonal expansion in alopecia areata, in both the C3H/HeJ mouse model and human patients. On the human side, TCRbeta sequencing was run on scalp tissue and on sorted CD4+ and CD8+ peripheral blood T cells from healthy controls and from alopecia areata patients with either patchy or totalis/universalis disease. Scalp clonality was compared across normal scalp (n=4), patchy alopecia areata scalp (n=8), and alopecia totalis/universalis scalp (n=8). RNA was obtained with the PAXgene miRNA kit for fixed scalp, the miRNeasy kit for PBMCs, and the RNeasy kit for mouse skin. immunoSEQ multiplex PCR using 35 Vbeta forward primers and 13 Jbeta reverse primers was used to amplify TCRbeta CDR3 regions.

A few counts support this clone. Which antigen it targets is not known. The gene nomenclature and germline references here are murine. The read falls 4 residues short of the CDR3 end, and the missing part is taken from the germline J gene. Other nucleotide sequences in the sample specify the same CDR3. V is clipped by 3 bases and J by 0 bases, and the sequence between their germline boundaries is 9 bases long. The CDR3 runs 13 residues from the cysteine to the phenylalanine. The DNA covers only part of the CDR3, 27 bases in frame from base 1. CDR1 is given as GKSSPN and CDR2 as SITVG, both from the germline V gene. The library was made by the immunoSEQ multiplex PCR assay. To provide template for TCR sequencing, every sample had RNA extracted and reverse transcribed into cDNA. First-strand cDNA was synthesized using SuperScript III with a 2:1 mix of oligo-dT and random hexamers. Amplification bias was assessed with a synthetic immune receptor repertoire, and residual bias was removed computationally. Sequencing of the libraries was done on Illumina HiSeq with 60 bp reads that cover the CDR3, reading from J toward V. As for the original processing: After raw reads were preprocessed to remove errors, the CDR3 was defined following IMGT conventions as running from the conserved cysteine to phenylalanine. To get clonality, Shannon entropy was normalized by log2 of the number of productive unique TCRs and the result was subtracted from 1. Whether scalp clones were CD4 or CD8 was inferred by matching scalp TCRbeta sequences against CD4 and CD8 repertoires sorted from blood. TCRdb limited this immuneACCESS table to in-frame rearrangements with V and J called. A share of clones is missing; checked studies link under half to unresolved V genes, and the rest is unexplained. V and J calls and clone size come straight from that table; D and trimming were deduced from the DNA. This sample has 290,000 or so clones in the table, none counted a single time. Of the sample, 1.2% is held by the ten largest clones.

Pooled mouse cutaneous lymph node cells were stained for CD4, CD8alpha, NKG2D, NKG2ACE and other markers and were then sorted on a BD Influx. General conclusions and limits of the study: Shared TCR sequences between patients were less evident than in mice, which may be partly attributable to HLA diversity in the patient population. Unlike mouse skin, which is dominated by gammadelta T cells, normal human skin has resident alphabeta T cells that are also sequenced, and this complicates analysis of the scalp TCR repertoire. Higher clonality and more expanded CD8+ clones were observed in lesional scalp than in normal scalp, particularly in alopecia totalis/universalis, a finding suggestive of antigenic drive.

The sequence was obtained from a C3H/HeJ mouse with alopecia areata. The mouse line in question has MHC haplotype H2-k. Recombination connected TRBV31 to TRBJ2-7; matching of 6 bases hints at TRBD1 as the D gene. The source material was CD4+ T cells sorted from a lymph node. This receptor has the CDR3 CAWSRGGSYEQYF. The DNA read from the CDR3 is TGTGCCTGGAGCAGAGGGGGCTCCTAT.